The 8 T cell receptor beta chains below come from one sample, sequenced in a study of identical twins listed by TCRdb under 2016. Receptors were amplified or captured by 5' RACE. The instrument was an Illumina HiSeq 2000. TCRdb's own reprocessing of the public reads used fastp at Q25 and MiXCR and kept productive beta chains. Rows with a matching CDR3 protein are joined into one entry that keeps the most common DNA and genes. The sample table holds 500,000 or so distinct CDR3 sequences, of which more than 13% were seen once. More than 0.5% of the sample is held by the ten biggest clonotypes. The sample was also reused in another study, on yellow fever vaccine responses in identical twins.

Material: CD4+ T cells sorted from blood. These TCRs come from a woman aged 18-35 years in good health.

The V call is TRBV20-1, the J call TRBJ2-1, with D unclear. CDR1 is DFQATT and CDR2 is SNEGSKA in the germline V gene (reference sequence). Trimming took 6 bases from V and 9 from J, leaving 9 bases between them. The CDR3 runs to 10 residues. CDR3 region: CSARRVEQFF. CDR3 DNA: TGCAGTGCCAGAAGGGTTGAGCAGTTCTTC.

This clonotype was observed many times. The genes are TRBV5-1 and TRBJ2-1; no clear D. Germline CDR1 is SGHRS and CDR2 is YFSETQ. CDR3 length equals 14 residues. Deletions cut 0 bases from V and 4 bases from J, with 8 bases between. In DNA, the CDR3 is TGCGCCAGCAGCTTGGGGTCGGCGTACAATGAGCAGTTCTTC. Translating it yields CASSLGSAYNEQFF.

The table lists this clonotype with many counts. The CDR3 DNA reads TGTGCCAGCAGTGAACTAGCGCGAGAGACCCAGTACTTC. This sequence encodes CASSELARETQYF. V usage is TRBV12-3 or TRBV12-4 and J usage is TRBJ2-5, with 7 bases matching TRBD2. The CDR3 contains 13 residues. V gave up 5 bases and J gave up 4 bases; unmatched junction bases: 4.

Ten or more counts support this clonotype. J is TRBJ1-2 and V is TRBV29-1; perhaps TRBD1 as D (6 bases). In germline, CDR1 is SQVTM, CDR2 ANQGSEA. V lost 3 bases and J 4 bases, leaving 18 bases between the germline ends. The CDR3 is made up of 15 amino acids. The CDR3 spells CSVDYRPGGGYGYTF. The CDR3 DNA reads as TGCAGCGTTGATTACCGGCCCGGGGGCGGCTATGGCTACACCTTC.

This clonotype was detected ten times or more. V and J are TRBV2 and TRBJ2-3, with no clear D. Deletions cut 1 base from V and 0 bases from J, with 5 bases between. The CDR3 totals 14 residues. Germline assignment: CDR1 SNHLY and CDR2 FYNNEI. CDR3 in amino acids: CASSEDRSTDTQYF. The CDR3 region has the DNA TGTGCCAGCAGTGAAGACAGAAGCACAGATACGCAGTATTTT.

This clonotype was seen a few times. The chain has TRBV23-1 and TRBJ1-6; TRBD1 might be the D (5 bases). TRBV23-1 is recorded as an ORF, its role being uncertain. V was cut by 4 bases and J by 13 bases, with 11 bases left in between. The CDR3 is made up of 12 amino acids. The CDR3 coding sequence is TGCGCCAGCAGTCCGCAGACAGCCCCCCTCCACTTT. This sequence encodes CASSPQTAPLHF.

The chain employs TRBV18 and TRBJ2-4; a possible D gene is TRBD1 (6 bases). V was shortened by 4 bases and J by 0 bases, with 13 bases between the two germline ends. In germline, CDR1 is KGHSH, CDR2 LQKENI. The CDR3 consists of 16 residues. CDR3 nucleotide sequence: TGTGCCAGCTCACGGGACACCCTCTTAGCCAAAAACATTCAGTACTTC. Translating gives CASSRDTLLAKNIQYF.

This clonotype appeared a few times. The rearrangement links TRBV5-6 to TRBJ2-4; D remains ambiguous. CDR3 length: 16 residues. Trimming took 0 bases from V and 0 from J, leaving 10 bases between them. Germline V CDR1 and CDR2: SGHDT, YYEEEE. The CDR3 coding sequence is TGTGCCAGCAGCTTGGGAAGGGTGGGAGCCAAAAACATTCAGTACTTC. Encoded protein: CASSLGRVGAKNIQYF.